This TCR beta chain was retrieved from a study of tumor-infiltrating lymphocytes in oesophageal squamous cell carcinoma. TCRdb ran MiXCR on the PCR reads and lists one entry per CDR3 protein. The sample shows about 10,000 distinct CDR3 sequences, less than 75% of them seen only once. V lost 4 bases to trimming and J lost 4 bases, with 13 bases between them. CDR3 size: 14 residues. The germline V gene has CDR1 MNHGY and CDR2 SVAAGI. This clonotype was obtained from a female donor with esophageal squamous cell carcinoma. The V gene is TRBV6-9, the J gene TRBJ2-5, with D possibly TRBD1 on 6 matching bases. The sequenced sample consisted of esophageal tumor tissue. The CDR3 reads CASSFTGRRETQYF. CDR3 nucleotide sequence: TGTGCCAGCAGTTTTACAGGGCGGAGAGAGACCCAGTACTTC.